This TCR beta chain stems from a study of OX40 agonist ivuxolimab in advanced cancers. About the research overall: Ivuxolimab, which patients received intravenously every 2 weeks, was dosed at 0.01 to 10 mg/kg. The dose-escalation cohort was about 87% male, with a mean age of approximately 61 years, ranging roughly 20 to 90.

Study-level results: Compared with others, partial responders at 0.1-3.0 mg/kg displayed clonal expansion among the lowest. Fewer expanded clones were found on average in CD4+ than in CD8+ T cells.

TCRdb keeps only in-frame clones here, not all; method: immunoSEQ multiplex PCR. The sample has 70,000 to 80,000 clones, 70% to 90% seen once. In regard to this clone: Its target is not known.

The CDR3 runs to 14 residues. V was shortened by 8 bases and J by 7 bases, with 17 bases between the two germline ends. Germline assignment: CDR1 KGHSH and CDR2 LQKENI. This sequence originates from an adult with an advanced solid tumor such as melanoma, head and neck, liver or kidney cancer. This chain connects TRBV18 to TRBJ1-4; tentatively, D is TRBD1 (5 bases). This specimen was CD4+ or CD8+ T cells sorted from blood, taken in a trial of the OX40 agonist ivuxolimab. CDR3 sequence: CASASGVSGEKLFF. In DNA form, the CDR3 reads TGTGCCAGCGCGTCGGGGGTCAGTGGTGAAAAACTGTTTTTT.